This TCR beta chain was sequenced for a study of shared clonotypes between healthy human individuals. Sequencing used immunoSEQ multiplex PCR; TCRdb keeps in-frame clones, though not all of them. The sample lists roughly 1,800,000 clones; about 95% were seen once. As concerns this clone: Its antigen remains unidentified.

The CDR3 extends over 15 amino acids. Germline CDR1 MRHNA, CDR2 SNTAGT. The ends were cut back, 7 bases at V and 0 bases at J, with 14 bases in the middle. Naive CD8 isolation took CD45RO-negative cells positively selected for CCR7 and excluded terminally differentiated effector memory CD45RA+ cells. Donors had no recently reported acute infections or vaccinations and were HIV-negative. Study-wide results and limits: Around 4.7% was the fraction of naive CD4 clonotypes found shared across a few donors. In the sorted subsets, rarefaction showed sequencing was incomplete despite large depth.

Source material: naive CD8+ T cells sorted from blood. V is TRBV6-4 and J is TRBJ2-3; TRBD1 or TRBD2 may be the D gene (5 bases each). This receptor was identified in a man younger than 30 in good health. CDR3 region: CASTRDGASTDTQYF. DNA for the CDR3: TGTGCCAGCACCCGGGACGGAGCTAGCACAGATACGCAGTATTTT.